This T cell receptor (beta chain) was sequenced in a study of cytomegalovirus exposure and HLA in healthy donors. With respect to this clone: Its target is unknown.

PCR amplification relied on 60 Vbeta primers (plus 13 Jbeta primers). Generated by immunoSEQ multiplex PCR, the TCRdb table keeps only in-frame clones and is missing some. Here the sample spans about 100,000 clones, roughly 75% being singletons. CDR1 LNHDA and CDR2 SQIVND come from the germline V gene (reference sequence). Between the trimmed V and J ends, which lost 1 base and 0 bases, there was a span of 10 bases. The length of the CDR3 is 15 residues. General study points: A later analysis found common viral pathogens apparently linked to several of the most significant clusters. Some TCR beta chains (164 of them) were listed as cytomegalovirus-associated. Follow-up analysis later connected one missense variant in DCLRE1C with trimming of TCR beta V- and J-genes.

Sequenced: PBMCs. The clonotype comes from a man aged 25 to 45 in good health and CMV-seronegative. This chain links TRBV19 with TRBJ2-7; D call uncertain. The CDR3 nucleotides are TGTGCCAGTAGTATAGTCGGCCTAGGCTCCTACGAGCAGTACTTC. Translated: CASSIVGLGSYEQYF.